This T cell receptor (beta chain) comes out of a study of blood T cell repertoires in COVID-19. Study-wide background: There were acute and convalescent COVID-19 samples, and they came from the United States, Italy and Spain. T cells, B-cell-depleted T cells, or PBMCs supplied cDNA or gDNA.

V was trimmed by 10 bases and J by 1 base, leaving 13 bases between them. The germline CDR1 and CDR2 sequences are SGHTA and FQGNSA. The CDR3 runs to 13 residues. Authors' analysis steps: For nucleated cells, counts were estimated from reference gene primer amplification. Repertoires were generated with immunoSEQ multiplex PCR, while TCRdb's copy carries only in-frame clones and drops some. V, J and clone size are those of that table, while D and trimming were read from the DNA. The repertoire holds 100,000 to 150,000 clones, more than 80% seen once, with 9% to 15% in the top ten. Input material: peripheral blood. This chain connects TRBV7-2 to TRBJ1-2; D is perhaps TRBD1 (6 bases). This clonotype originated in a woman aged 55-69 years with acute or convalescent COVID-19. CDR3 bases: TGTGCCACCCCGGACAGTCATAACTATGGCTACACCTTC. Encoded protein: CATPDSHNYGYTF.